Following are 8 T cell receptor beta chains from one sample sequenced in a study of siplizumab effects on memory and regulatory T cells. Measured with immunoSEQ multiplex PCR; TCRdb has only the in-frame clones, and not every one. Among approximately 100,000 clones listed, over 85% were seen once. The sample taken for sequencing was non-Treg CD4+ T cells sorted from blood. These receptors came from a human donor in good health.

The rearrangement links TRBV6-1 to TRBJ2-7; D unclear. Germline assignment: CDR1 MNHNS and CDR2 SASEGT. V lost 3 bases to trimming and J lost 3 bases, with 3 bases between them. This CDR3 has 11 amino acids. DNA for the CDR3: TGTGCCAGCAGTGAGGGCTACGAGCAGTACTTC. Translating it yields CASSEGYEQYF.

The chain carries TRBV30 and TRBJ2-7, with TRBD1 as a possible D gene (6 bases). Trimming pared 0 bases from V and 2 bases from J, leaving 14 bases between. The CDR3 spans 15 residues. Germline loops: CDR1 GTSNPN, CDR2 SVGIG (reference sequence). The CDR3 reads CAWSVGLQGTYEQYF. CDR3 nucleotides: TGTGCCTGGAGTGTAGGGTTACAGGGAACCTACGAGCAGTACTTC. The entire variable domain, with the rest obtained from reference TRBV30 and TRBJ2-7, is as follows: SQTIHQWPATLVQPVGSPLSLECTVEGTSNPNLYWYRQAAGRGLQLLFYSVGIGQISSEVPQNLSASRPQDRQFILSSKKLLLSDSGFYLCAWSVGLQGTYEQYFGPGTRLTVT.

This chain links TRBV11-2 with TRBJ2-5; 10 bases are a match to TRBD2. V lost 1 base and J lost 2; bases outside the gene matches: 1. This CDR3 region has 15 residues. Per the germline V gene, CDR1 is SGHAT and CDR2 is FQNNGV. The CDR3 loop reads CASSLVAGGQETQYF. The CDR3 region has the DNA TGTGCCAGCAGCTTAGTAGCGGGGGGACAAGAGACCCAGTACTTC.

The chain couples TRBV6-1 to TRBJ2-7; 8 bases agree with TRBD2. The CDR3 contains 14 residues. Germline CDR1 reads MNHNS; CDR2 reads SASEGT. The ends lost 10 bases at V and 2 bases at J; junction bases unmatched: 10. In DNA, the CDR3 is TGTGCCACCGGAGAAGCGGGGGCCACCTACGAGCAGTACTTC. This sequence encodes CATGEAGATYEQYF.

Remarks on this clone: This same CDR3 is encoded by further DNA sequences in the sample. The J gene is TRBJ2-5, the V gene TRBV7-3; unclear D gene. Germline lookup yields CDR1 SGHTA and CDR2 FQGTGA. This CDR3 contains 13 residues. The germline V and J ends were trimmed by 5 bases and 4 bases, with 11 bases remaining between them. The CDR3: CASSPVVGETQYF. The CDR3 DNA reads TGTGCCAGCAGCCCCGTGGTTGGAGAGACCCAGTACTTC.

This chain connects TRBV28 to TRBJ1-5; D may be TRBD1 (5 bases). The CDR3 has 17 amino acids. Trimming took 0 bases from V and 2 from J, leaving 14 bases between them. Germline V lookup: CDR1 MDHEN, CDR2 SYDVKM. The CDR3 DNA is TGTGCCAGCAGTTTATGGAGTGGGGGGGATGGCAATCAGCCCCAGCATTTT. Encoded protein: CASSLWSGGDGNQPQHF. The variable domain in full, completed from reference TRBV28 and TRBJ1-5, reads DVKVTQSSRYLVKRTGEKVFLECVQDMDHENMFWYRQDPGLGLRLIYFSYDVKMKEKGDIPEGYSVSREKKERFSLILESASTNQTSMYLCASSLWSGGDGNQPQHFGDGTRLSIL.

CDR3 nucleotide sequence: TGTGCCAGCAGTTACTCTGGACAGGTTACGGGCTACACCTTC. This sequence encodes CASSYSGQVTGYTF. The chain recombines TRBV6-5 with TRBJ1-2, with TRBD1 identical over 7 bases. Germline CDR1 reads MNHEY; CDR2 reads SVGAGI. With V trimmed by 0 bases and J by 8 bases, 6 bases remained unmatched. The CDR3 consists of 14 residues.

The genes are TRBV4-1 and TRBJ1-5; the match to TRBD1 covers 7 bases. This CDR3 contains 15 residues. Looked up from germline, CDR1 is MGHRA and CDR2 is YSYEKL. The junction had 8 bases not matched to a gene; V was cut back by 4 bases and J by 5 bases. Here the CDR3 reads CASSRYGTDYQPQHF. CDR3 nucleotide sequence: TGCGCCAGCAGCCGGTACGGGACAGACTATCAGCCCCAGCATTTT.